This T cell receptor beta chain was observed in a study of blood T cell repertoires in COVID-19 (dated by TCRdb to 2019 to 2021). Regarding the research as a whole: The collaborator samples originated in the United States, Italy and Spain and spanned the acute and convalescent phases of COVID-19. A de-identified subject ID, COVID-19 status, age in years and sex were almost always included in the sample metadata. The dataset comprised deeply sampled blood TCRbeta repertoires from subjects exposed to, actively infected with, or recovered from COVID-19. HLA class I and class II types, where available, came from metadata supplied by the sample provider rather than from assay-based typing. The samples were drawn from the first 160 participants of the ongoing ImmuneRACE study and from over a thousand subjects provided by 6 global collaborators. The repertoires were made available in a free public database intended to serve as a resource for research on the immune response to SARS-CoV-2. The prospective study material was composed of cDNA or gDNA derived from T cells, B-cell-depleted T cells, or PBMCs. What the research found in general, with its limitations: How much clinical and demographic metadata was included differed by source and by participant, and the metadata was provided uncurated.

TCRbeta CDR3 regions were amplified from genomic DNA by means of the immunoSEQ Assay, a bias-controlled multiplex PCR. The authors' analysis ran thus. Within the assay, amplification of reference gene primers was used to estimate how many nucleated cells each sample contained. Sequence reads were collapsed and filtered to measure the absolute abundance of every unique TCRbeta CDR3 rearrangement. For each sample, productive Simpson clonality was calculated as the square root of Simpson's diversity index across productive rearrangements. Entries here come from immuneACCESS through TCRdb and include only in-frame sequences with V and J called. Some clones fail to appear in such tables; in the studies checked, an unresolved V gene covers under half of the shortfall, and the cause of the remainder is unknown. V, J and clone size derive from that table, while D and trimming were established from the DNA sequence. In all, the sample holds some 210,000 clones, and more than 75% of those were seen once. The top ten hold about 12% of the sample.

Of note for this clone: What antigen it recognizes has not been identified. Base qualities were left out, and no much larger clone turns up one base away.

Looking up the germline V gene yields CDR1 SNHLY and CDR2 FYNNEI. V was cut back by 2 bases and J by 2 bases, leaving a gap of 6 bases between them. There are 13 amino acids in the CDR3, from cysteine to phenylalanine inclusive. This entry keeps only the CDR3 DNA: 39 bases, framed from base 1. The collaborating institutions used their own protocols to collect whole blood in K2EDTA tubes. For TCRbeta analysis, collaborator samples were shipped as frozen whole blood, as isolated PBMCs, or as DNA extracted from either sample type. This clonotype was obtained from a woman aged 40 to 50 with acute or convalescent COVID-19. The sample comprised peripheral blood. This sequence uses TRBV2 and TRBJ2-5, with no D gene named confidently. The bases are TGTGCCAGCAGTGAATACGGGCAAGAGACCCAGTACTTC. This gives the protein CASSEYGQETQYF.